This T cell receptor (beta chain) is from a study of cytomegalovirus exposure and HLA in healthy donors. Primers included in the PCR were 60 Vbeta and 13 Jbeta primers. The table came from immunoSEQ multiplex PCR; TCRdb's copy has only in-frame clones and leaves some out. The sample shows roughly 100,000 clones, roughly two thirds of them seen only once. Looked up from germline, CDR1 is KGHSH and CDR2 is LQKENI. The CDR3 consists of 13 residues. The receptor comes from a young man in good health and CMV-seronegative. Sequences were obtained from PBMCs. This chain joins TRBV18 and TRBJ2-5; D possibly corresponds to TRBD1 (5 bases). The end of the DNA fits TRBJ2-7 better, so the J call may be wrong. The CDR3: CASSPQGGYEQYF. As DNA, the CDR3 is TGTGCCAGCTCACCCCAGGGTGGGTACGAGCAGTACTTC.